A selection of T cell receptor beta chains follows, all from one sample in a study of T cell responses to AZD1222 COVID-19 vaccine. Produced via immunoSEQ multiplex PCR; TCRdb's table is partial and in-frame only. The data show over 150,000 clones, under 95% seen once. The sequences come from peripheral blood, collected 28 days after the second AZD1222 dose. The receptors were sampled from an adult who received the AZD1222 COVID-19 vaccine. Both conserved end residues are part of each CDR3. D genes are given only for firm matches. Only some rows state a clone size, as once, few, many or a class for expanded clones.

J gene,V gene,D gene,clone size,CDR3 DNA,CDR3 protein
TRBJ1-4,TRBV5-1,-,-,TGCGCCAGCAGCCGGGGGACTGCAACTAATGAAAAACTGTTTTTT,CASSRGTATNEKLFF
TRBJ2-3,TRBV5-6,-,-,TGTGCCAGCAGCTCGGGGGGCACAGATACGCAGTATTTT,CASSSGGTDTQYF
TRBJ2-7,TRBV6-1,TRBD2,-,TGTGCCAGCAGTGACTTGGGCCATCAGCCGGGACTAGCTCCCTACGAGCAGTACTTC,CASSDLGHQPGLAPYEQYF
TRBJ2-3,TRBV4-1,TRBD2,once,TGCGCCAGCAGCCTACTCACTAGCGGGAGCACAGATACGCAGTATTTT,CASSLLTSGSTDTQYF
TRBJ1-1,TRBV11-2,-,-,TGTGCCAGCACCCTAGAGGGGCAGGGGATCACTGAAGCTTTCTTT,CASTLEGQGITEAFF
TRBJ2-1,TRBV2,TRBD1,-,TGTGCCAGCAACCCCGATCAGGGGGAGCTCAGCAATGAGCAGTTCTTC,CASNPDQGELSNEQFF
TRBJ1-5,TRBV4-3,-,-,TGCGCCAGCAGCCAAGATCAGGGTAGTCAGCCCCAGCATTTT,CASSQDQGSQPQHF
TRBJ2-3,TRBV10-3,TRBD2,-,TGTGCCATCAACCGGGAGGGCCGGGATACGCAGTATTTT,CAINREGRDTQYF
TRBJ2-3,TRBV5-6,-,-,TGTGCCAGCAGCTTGGTCCAGGGAGAGAGGGCAGATACGCAGTATTTT,CASSLVQGERADTQYF
TRBJ1-2,TRBV19,-,-,TGTGCCAGTAGTATAGACCACAACCCCTTTATGACGGGCTACACCTTC,CASSIDHNPFMTGYTF
TRBJ1-4,TRBV9,TRBD1,-,TGTGCCAGCAGCCGGGACAGCGATGAAAAACTGTTTTTT,CASSRDSDEKLFF
TRBJ1-5,TRBV3-1/TRBV3-2,TRBD1,-,TGTGCCAGCAGCAGAGGACAGGGGAGGTTAGGGAATCAGCCCCAGCATTTT,CASSRGQGRLGNQPQHF
TRBJ2-4,TRBV7-9,-,once,TGTGCCAGCAGCTTGCCGGGACCATTCCACATTCAGTACTTC,CASSLPGPFHIQYF
TRBJ1-2,TRBV28,-,-,TGTGCCAGCAGCCCCCCAGGGCCCTATGGCTACACCTTC,CASSPPGPYGYTF
TRBJ2-3,TRBV2,TRBD1,-,TGTGCCAGCAGCCGGACAGGGGGCGTCGATACGCAGTATTTT,CASSRTGGVDTQYF
TRBJ2-1,TRBV27,-,few,TGTGCCAGCTCTGGCGGGACGCGCATCGCCTCCTACAATGAGCAGTTCTTC,CASSGGTRIASYNEQFF
TRBJ2-7,TRBV28,-,-,TGTGCCAGCAGTGTTAGGTCGAACTTAGGGTCCTACGAGCAGTACTTC,CASSVRSNLGSYEQYF
TRBJ1-1,TRBV19,-,-,TGTGCCAGTAGTATAGTGGCGGGACCCTACACTGAAGCTTTCTTT,CASSIVAGPYTEAFF
TRBJ1-1,TRBV27,-,-,TGTGCCAGCAGTACCTTGGGACAAATGAACACTGAAGCTTTCTTT,CASSTLGQMNTEAFF
TRBJ2-2,TRBV5-1,TRBD1,-,TGCGCCAGCAGCGCGGACAGGGGACTGAACACCGGGGAGCTGTTTTTT,CASSADRGLNTGELFF
TRBJ1-1,TRBV5-6,-,-,TGTGCCAGCAGCTGGCAGGGTAACACTGAAGCTTTCTTT,CASSWQGNTEAFF
TRBJ1-6,TRBV6-1,TRBD1,-,TGTGCCAGCAGTGAATTGGGGACAGCTAATTCACCCCTCCACTTT,CASSELGTANSPLHF
TRBJ2-3,TRBV5-1,-,once,TGCGCCAGCAGCTTGGGGAGCGGGTACACAGATACGCAGTATTTT,CASSLGSGYTDTQYF
TRBJ1-1,TRBV28,-,-,TGTGCCAGCAGTTTGGGCAGACCGGTCGGGGTCAACACTGAAGCTTTCTTT,CASSLGRPVGVNTEAFF
TRBJ1-1,TRBV5-1,-,-,TGCGCCAGCACCCTGGAGGGGTTGAACACTGAAGCTTTCTTT,CASTLEGLNTEAFF
TRBJ2-3,TRBV7-8,-,-,TGTGCCAGCAGCCCCCGGTTCTTAAGCACAGATACGCAGTATTTT,CASSPRFLSTDTQYF
TRBJ1-3,TRBV2,-,once,TGTGCCAGCAGTGATTATGTATCTGGAAACACCATATATTTT,CASSDYVSGNTIYF
TRBJ1-2,TRBV5-1,-,few,TGCGCCAGCAGCTTGGACCAGTATGGCTACACCTTC,CASSLDQYGYTF
TRBJ2-3,TRBV20-1,TRBD2,once,TGCAGTGCTAGTACTAGCGGCAACACAGATACGCAGTATTTT,CSASTSGNTDTQYF
TRBJ2-7,TRBV29-1,-,-,TGCAGCGTTGTAAAGGGGGTCTACGAGCAGTACTTC,CSVVKGVYEQYF
TRBJ2-7,TRBV25-1,-,-,TGTGCCAGCAGATGGAGGAGGAGGTACTACGAGCAGTACTTC,CASRWRRRYYEQYF
TRBJ1-2,TRBV24-1,-,-,TGTGCCACCAGTGATTCTACAGGAAACTATGGCTACACCTTC,CATSDSTGNYGYTF
TRBJ1-2,TRBV19,TRBD1,-,TGTGCCAGTAGTGAAGGGACAGGGGACTATGGCTACACCTTC,CASSEGTGDYGYTF
TRBJ1-1,TRBV12-3/TRBV12-4,-,once,TGTGCCAGCACCTCCCAGACGAACACTGAAGCTTTCTTT,CASTSQTNTEAFF
TRBJ2-4,TRBV18,TRBD2,-,TGTGCCAGCTCAGCTCTAGGGCGGGAGCTGGCCAATGGAAACATTCAGTACTTC,CASSALGRELANGNIQYF
TRBJ2-1,TRBV6-5,TRBD2,-,TGTGCCGCGGGGGGAAGCTACAATGAGCAGTTCTTC,CAAGGSYNEQFF
TRBJ2-7,TRBV7-8,TRBD2,-,TGTGCCAGCAGCTTAGGGCGGGGAACTAGCGGGAGTCTTTACGAGCAGTACTTC,CASSLGRGTSGSLYEQYF
TRBJ2-7,TRBV7-8,-,-,TGTGCCAGCAGCCCCGAAGAGGCAGGAACAACCTACGAGCAGTACTTC,CASSPEEAGTTYEQYF
TRBJ2-5,TRBV5-1,TRBD2,few,TGCGCCAGCAGCTTGGGCTTCGGGAGGGCCGCTCAAGAGACCCAGTACTTC,CASSLGFGRAAQETQYF
TRBJ1-6,TRBV5-1,-,-,TGCGCCAGCAGCTTGTCCGCAGGTTATAATTCACCCCTCCACTTT,CASSLSAGYNSPLHF
TRBJ2-5,TRBV12-3/TRBV12-4,-,once,TGTGCCAGCGGGAGACAGACCCAGTACTTC,CASGRQTQYF
TRBJ2-1,TRBV14,-,-,TGTGCCAGCAGCCCGAGTACCGCAGGGAATAATGAGCAGTTCTTC,CASSPSTAGNNEQFF
TRBJ2-1,TRBV10-2,-,-,TGCCTTACGTACAATGAGCAGTTCTTC,CLTYNEQFF
TRBJ2-1,TRBV7-8,TRBD2,-,TGTGCCAGCAGCTCAAGGTCCAGCGGGGGAACGACTGACAATGAGCAGTTCTTC,CASSSRSSGGTTDNEQFF
TRBJ1-2,TRBV24-1,-,few,TGTGCCACCAGTGACCCCCTGGACAGTAACTATGGCTACACCTTC,CATSDPLDSNYGYTF
TRBJ2-1,TRBV7-9,-,-,TGTGCCAGCAGCCTACACCCTTTTACCCCAGACTACAATGAGCAGTTCTTC,CASSLHPFTPDYNEQFF
TRBJ1-2,TRBV27,-,once,TGTGCCAGCAGCCAAACGATGGGAAACTATGGCTACACCTTC,CASSQTMGNYGYTF
TRBJ1-3,TRBV7-6,-,-,TGTGCCAGCAGCTTAGGGCCATACTCTGGAAACACCATATATTTT,CASSLGPYSGNTIYF
TRBJ2-2,TRBV7-6,TRBD2,-,TGTGCCAGCAGCTTAGGTGGCGGGAGCGCCACCGGGGAGCTGTTTTTT,CASSLGGGSATGELFF
TRBJ2-5,TRBV3-1/TRBV3-2,-,-,TGTGCCAGCAGCCAAGAGGAGGCCCTTAGACCACTCCCGATTCAAGAGACCCAGTACTTC,CASSQEEALRPLPIQETQYF
TRBJ1-5,TRBV2,-,-,TGTGCCAGCAGTGAAGGGAGCCCGGTCTTCAATCAGCCCCAGCATTTT,CASSEGSPVFNQPQHF
TRBJ2-7,TRBV6-6,TRBD1,-,TGTGCCAGCAGTCCCTCGAAACCGGGACAGGGGAGAATTGGATCCTACGAGCAGTACTTC,CASSPSKPGQGRIGSYEQYF
TRBJ2-5,TRBV6-5,-,-,TGTGCCAGCAGGCCAGGTCCTGGCGAGACCCAGTACTTC,CASRPGPGETQYF
TRBJ1-1,TRBV5-4,-,-,TGTGCCAGCAGCTTGCGAGGTGGGAACACTGAAGCTTTCTTT,CASSLRGGNTEAFF